This TCR beta chain was recorded in a study of identical twins. The study's findings and limits: Cord blood beta clonotypes present at high abundance carried fewer insertions; no such pattern appeared in memory repertoires. Beta out-of-frame sequences displayed a weaker excess of sharing between twins.

The ends were cut back, 4 bases at V and 4 bases at J, with 7 bases in the middle. Germline-derived CDR1 and CDR2 are SQVTM and ANQGSEA. The CDR3 is 11 residues long. Turning to this clonotype: Antigen unknown.

Unique molecular identifiers were present on the cDNA, which also gained a universal primer site by template switching. In TCRdb, the 5' RACE reads were re-called with MiXCR into one record per CDR3 protein. Among about 200,000 distinct CDR3 sequences listed, roughly a tenth were seen once. The chain recombines TRBV29-1 with TRBJ1-2; no definite D call. This clonotype was obtained from a young woman in good health. Sequencing input: memory (CD45RO+) T cells sorted from blood. The CDR3 reads CSVGEAYGYTF. The CDR3 region has the DNA TGCAGCGTTGGGGAGGCCTATGGCTACACCTTC. Complete variable domain (other parts from reference TRBV29-1 and TRBJ1-2): SAVISQKPSRDICQRGTSLTIQCQVDSQVTMMFWYRQQPGQSLTLIATANQGSEATYESGFVIDKFPISRPNLTFSTLTVSNMSPEDSSIYLCSVGEAYGYTFGSGTRLTVV.